This T cell receptor beta chain was observed in a study of T-cell memory formation after mild COVID-19 (dated by TCRdb to about 2021). Turning to the overall study: TCR sequence clusters from the two donors were largely donor specific. The cohort was made up of two young adult volunteers, one female and one male, who were previously healthy. T-cell clones expanding and contracting after mild COVID-19 in a couple of donors were tracked by longitudinal TCRalpha and TCRbeta repertoire sequencing. The paper's findings and limits, for the study overall: Contracting CD4+ clones turned up mainly in the CM and EM memory subsets, whereas EMRA was where CD8+ clones were enriched. SARS-CoV-2 specificity was not confirmed for the second-wave clones peaking on day 37. Some responding clones were found in pre-infection memory, which suggests that pre-existing cross-reactive memory T cells took part in the SARS-CoV-2 response. Balanced CD4/CD8 phenotypes were observed for clones contracting from day 15 to 85, whereas a bias towards CD4+ was observed for a second wave of clones expanding from day 15 to 37. Only a couple of mild cases were covered in the study, and larger cohorts including severe cases with pre-infection samples were considered necessary.

Trimming costs V 7 bases and J 0 bases, and their ends lie 12 bases apart. The CDR3 holds 14 amino acids from the cysteine to the phenylalanine. The retained sequence is limited to the CDR3, 42 bases, with the frame set at the first base. In the germline V gene, CDR1 corresponds to SGHTA and CDR2 to FQGNSA. As concerns this clonotype: Its antigen has not been determined. It has no much larger one-base neighbor in the sample; base qualities were not kept.

The reads were generated on an Illumina NovaSeq 6000. Using 5'RACE with constant-segment primers, TCRalpha and TCRbeta cDNA libraries were constructed, with sample barcodes and unique molecular identifiers added in the process. Trizol reagent was used to extract RNA from every sample. Libraries were amplified in two PCR steps, with a second sample barcode and Illumina TruSeq adapters added in the second step. Libraries were sequenced on an Illumina NovaSeq with 2 x 150 bp paired-end reads. The study's processing was this. Demultiplexing of reads and collapsing into UMI-guided consensus sequences were performed with migec v1.2.7. With mixcr v2.1.11, UMI consensuses were aligned to TRA and TRB V and J templates and assembled into clonotypes. Clonotypes were classified as expanded or contracted when called significant by both edgeR and NoisET, with noise models trained on biological replicates. For edgeR calls, a false discovery rate-adjusted p below 0.01 and a log2 fold-change threshold of 1 were applied. PCA with hierarchical clustering of max-normalized trajectories of the 1000 most abundant clonotypes was used as exploratory dynamics analysis. The CD4 or CD8 phenotype of responding clones was assigned using the separately sequenced CD4+ and CD8+ repertoires. TCRdb applied fastp at Q25 and MiXCR to the public reads, then kept only in-frame beta chains. For every CDR3 protein sequence, its rows merge into one entry that carries the most common genes and DNA. TCRdb, not the authors, supplied the V and J calls. In all, the sample holds around 510,000 distinct CDR3 sequences, and about a fifth of those were seen once. The top ten clonotypes cover approximately 8.4% of the sample.

Ficoll-Paque density gradient centrifugation was the method used to isolate PBMCs. Material for sequencing was PBMCs or a T cell subset sorted from them (not recorded which). This chain joins TRBV7-2 to TRBJ1-1; D gene: possibly TRBD1, on 6 matching bases. This receptor was identified in an adult woman who had mild COVID-19 (a few samples of this study predate the infection). The sample titles of this study are shuffled in the database, so cell type and time point are left out; the donor was told from shared clones. CDR3 region: CASTLGTMNTEAFF. The DNA sequence is TGTGCCAGCACATTAGGGACAATGAACACTGAAGCTTTCTTT.